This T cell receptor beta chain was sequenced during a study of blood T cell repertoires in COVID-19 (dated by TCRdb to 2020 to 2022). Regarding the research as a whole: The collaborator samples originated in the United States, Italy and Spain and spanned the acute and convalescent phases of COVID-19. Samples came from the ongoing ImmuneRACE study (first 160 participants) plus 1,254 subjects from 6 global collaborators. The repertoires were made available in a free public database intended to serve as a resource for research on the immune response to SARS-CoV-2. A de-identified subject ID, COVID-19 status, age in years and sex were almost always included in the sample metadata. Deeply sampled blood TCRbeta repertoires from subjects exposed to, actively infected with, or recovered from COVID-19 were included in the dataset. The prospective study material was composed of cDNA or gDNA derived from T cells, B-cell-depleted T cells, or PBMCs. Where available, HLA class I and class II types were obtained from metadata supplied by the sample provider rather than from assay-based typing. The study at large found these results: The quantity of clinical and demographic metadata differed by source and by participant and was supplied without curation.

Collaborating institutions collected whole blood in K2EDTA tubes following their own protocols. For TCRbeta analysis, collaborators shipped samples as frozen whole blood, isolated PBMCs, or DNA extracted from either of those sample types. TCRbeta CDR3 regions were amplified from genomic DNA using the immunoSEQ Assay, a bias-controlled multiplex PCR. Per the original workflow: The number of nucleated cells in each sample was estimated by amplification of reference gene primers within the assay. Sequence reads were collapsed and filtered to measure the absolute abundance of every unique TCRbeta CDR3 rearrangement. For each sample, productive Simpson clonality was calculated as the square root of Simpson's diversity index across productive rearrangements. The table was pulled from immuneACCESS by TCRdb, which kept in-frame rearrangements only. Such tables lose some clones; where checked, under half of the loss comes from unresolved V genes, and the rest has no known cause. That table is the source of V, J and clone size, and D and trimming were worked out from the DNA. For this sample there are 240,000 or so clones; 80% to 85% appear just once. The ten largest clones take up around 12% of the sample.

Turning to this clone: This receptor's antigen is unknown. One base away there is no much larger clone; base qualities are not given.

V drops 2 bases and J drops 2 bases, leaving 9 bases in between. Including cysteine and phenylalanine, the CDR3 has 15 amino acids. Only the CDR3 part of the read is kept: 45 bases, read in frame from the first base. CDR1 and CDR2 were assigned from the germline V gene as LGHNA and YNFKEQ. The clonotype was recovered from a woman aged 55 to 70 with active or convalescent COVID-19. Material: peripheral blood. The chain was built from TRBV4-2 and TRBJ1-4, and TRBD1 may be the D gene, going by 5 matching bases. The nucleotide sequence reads TGTGCCAGCAGCCAAACAGGTTCGACTAATGAAAAACTGTTTTTT. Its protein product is CASSQTGSTNEKLFF.